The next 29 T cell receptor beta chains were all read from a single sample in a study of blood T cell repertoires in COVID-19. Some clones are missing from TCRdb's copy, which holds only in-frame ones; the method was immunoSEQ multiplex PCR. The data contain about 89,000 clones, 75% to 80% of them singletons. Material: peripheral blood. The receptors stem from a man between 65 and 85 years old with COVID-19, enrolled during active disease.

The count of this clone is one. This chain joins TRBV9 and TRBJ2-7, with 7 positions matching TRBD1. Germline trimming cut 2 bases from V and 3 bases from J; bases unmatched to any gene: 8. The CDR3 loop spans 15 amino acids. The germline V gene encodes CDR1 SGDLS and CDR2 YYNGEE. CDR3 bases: TGTGCCAGCAGCGTTTCCGGGACAGACTACTACGAGCAGTACTTC. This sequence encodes CASSVSGTDYYEQYF. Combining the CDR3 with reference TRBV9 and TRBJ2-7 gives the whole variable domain DSGVTQTPKHLITATGQRVTLRCSPRSGDLSVYWYQQSLDQGLQFLIQYYNGEERAKGNILERFSAQQFPDLHSELNLSSLELGDSALYFCASSVSGTDYYEQYFGPGTRLTVT.

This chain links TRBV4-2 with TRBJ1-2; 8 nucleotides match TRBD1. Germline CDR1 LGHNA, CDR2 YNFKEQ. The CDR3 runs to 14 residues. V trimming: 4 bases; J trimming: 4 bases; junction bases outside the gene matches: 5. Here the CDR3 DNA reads TGTGCCAGCAGCCTTCCGGGACAGGTCTATGGCTACACCTTC. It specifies CASSLPGQVYGYTF.

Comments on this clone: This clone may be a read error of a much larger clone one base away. In nucleotides, the CDR3 is TGTGCCAGCAGCGCGGACAGGGACACTGAAGCTTTCTTT. Translation: CASSADRDTEAFF. The chain couples TRBV2 to TRBJ1-1; 8 bases match TRBD1. The V gene end was trimmed by 6 bases and the J gene end by 3 bases; junction bases not matched to a gene: 3. Germline V gives CDR1 SNHLY, CDR2 FYNNEI. The CDR3 is made up of 13 amino acids.

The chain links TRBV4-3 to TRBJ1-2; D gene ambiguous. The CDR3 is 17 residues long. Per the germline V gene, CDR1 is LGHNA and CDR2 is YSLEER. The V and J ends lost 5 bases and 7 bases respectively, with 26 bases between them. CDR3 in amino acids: CASSSKWVGSRRTGYTF. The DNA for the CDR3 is TGCGCCAGCAGCTCTAAGTGGGTAGGCAGCCGGAGAACTGGCTACACCTTC.

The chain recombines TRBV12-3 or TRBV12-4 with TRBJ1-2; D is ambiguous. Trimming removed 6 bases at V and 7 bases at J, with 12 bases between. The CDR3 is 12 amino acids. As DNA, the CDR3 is TGTGCCAGCAGGGTGACAAAAGGTGGCTACACCTTC. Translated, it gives CASRVTKGGYTF.

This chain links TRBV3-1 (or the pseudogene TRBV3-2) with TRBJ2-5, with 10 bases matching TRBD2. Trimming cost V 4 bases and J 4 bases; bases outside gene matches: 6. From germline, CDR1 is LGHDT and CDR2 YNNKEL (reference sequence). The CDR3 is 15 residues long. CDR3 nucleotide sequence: TGTGCCAGCAGCCCCCGGGTAGCGGGAGGAGAGACCCAGTACTTC. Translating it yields CASSPRVAGGETQYF.

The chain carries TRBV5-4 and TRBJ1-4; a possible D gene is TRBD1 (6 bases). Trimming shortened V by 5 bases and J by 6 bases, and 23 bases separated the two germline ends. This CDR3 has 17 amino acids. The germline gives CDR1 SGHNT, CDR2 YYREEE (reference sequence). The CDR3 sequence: CASSIGSGRQDHEKLFF. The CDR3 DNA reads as TGTGCCAGCAGTATAGGTTCGGGGAGACAGGACCATGAAAAACTGTTTTTT.

CDR3 protein: CASSIDTSGIYNEQFF. The CDR3 DNA reads TGTGCCAGTAGTATAGACACTAGCGGCATCTACAATGAGCAGTTCTTC. The chain is built from TRBV19 and TRBJ2-1; 8 nucleotides line up with TRBD2. With 0 bases clipped from V and 3 bases from J, the junction kept 4 bases outside the gene matches. From germline, CDR1 is LNHDA and CDR2 SQIVND (reference sequence). This CDR3 has 16 amino acids. The full variable domain, rest sourced from reference TRBV19 and TRBJ2-1, is DGGITQSPKYLFRKEGQNVTLSCEQNLNHDAMYWYRQDPGQGLRLIYYSQIVNDFQKGDIAEGYSVSREKKESFPLTVTSAQKNPTAFYLCASSIDTSGIYNEQFFGPGTRLTVL.

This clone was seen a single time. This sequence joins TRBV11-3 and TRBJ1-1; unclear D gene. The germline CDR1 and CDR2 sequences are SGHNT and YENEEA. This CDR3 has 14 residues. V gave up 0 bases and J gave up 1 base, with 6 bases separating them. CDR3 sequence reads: CASSLDPQNTEAFF. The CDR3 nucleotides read TGTGCCAGCAGCTTAGATCCCCAGAACACTGAAGCTTTCTTT. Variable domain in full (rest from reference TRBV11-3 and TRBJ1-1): EAGVVQSPRYKIIEKKQPVAFWCNPISGHNTLYWYLQNLGQGPELLIRYENEEAVDDSQLPKDRFSAERLKGVDSTLKIQPAELGDSAVYLCASSLDPQNTEAFFGQGTRLTVV.

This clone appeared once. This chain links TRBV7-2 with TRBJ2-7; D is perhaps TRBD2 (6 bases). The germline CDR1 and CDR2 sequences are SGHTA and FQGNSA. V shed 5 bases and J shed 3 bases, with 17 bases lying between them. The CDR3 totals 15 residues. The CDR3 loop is CASSPTAGQGYEQYF. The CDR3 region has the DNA TGTGCCAGCAGCCCCACCGCGGGGCAGGGCTACGAGCAGTACTTC.

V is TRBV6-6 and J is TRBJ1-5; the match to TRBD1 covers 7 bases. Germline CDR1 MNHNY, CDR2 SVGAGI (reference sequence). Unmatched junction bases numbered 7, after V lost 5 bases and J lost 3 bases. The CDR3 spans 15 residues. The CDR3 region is CASSGGGLDNQPQHF. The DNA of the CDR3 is TGTGCCAGCAGTGGAGGGGGCTTAGACAATCAGCCCCAGCATTTT.

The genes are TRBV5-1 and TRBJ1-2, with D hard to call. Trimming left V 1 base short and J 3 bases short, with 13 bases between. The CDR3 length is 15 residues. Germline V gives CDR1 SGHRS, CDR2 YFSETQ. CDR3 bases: TGCGCCAGCAGCTTGAAATCGGCCGGAGACTATGGCTACACCTTC. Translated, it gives CASSLKSAGDYGYTF.

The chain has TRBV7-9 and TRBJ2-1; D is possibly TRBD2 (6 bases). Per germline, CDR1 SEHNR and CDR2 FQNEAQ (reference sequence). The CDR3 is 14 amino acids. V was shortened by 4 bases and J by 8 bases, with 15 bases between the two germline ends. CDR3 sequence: CASSSGLTGDEQFF. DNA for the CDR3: TGTGCCAGCAGCTCGGGACTGACCGGGGATGAGCAGTTCTTC. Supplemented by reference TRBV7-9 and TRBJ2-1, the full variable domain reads DTGVSQNPRHKITKRGQNVTFRCDPISEHNRLYWYRQTLGQGPEFLTYFQNEAQLEKSRLLSDRFSAERPKGSFSTLEIQRTEQGDSAMYLCASSSGLTGDEQFFGPGTRLTVL.

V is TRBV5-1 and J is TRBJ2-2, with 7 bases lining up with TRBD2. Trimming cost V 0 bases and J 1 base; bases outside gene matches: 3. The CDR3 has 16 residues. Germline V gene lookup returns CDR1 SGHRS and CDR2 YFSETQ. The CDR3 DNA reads TGCGCCAGCAGCTTGGACCCTAGCGGGAACACCGGGGAGCTGTTTTTT. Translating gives CASSLDPSGNTGELFF. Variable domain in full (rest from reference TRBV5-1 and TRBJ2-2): KAGVTQTPRYLIKTRGQQVTLSCSPISGHRSVSWYQQTPGQGLQFLFEYFSETQRNKGNFPGRFSGRQFSNSRSEMNVSTLELGDSALYLCASSLDPSGNTGELFFGEGSRLTVL.

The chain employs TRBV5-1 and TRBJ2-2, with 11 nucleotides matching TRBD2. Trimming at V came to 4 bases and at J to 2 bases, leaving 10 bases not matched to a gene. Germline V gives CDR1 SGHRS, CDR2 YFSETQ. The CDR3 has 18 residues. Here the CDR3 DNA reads TGCGCCAGCAGCCAAGCCTTAACTAGCGGGGGAAACACCGGGGAGCTGTTTTTT. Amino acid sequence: CASSQALTSGGNTGELFF.

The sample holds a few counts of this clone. CDR3 coding DNA: TGCGCCAGCAGCCAAGTGTCCGGGACAGGGGGCAGGGTCACTGAAGCTTTCTTT. Its protein product is CASSQVSGTGGRVTEAFF. J is TRBJ1-1 and V is TRBV4-1, with 12 bases identical to TRBD1. The germline CDR1 and CDR2 sequences are MGHRA and YSYEKL. The J segment lost 4 bases and the V segment lost 1 base, leaving 10 bases of the junction unmatched. The CDR3 covers 18 residues.

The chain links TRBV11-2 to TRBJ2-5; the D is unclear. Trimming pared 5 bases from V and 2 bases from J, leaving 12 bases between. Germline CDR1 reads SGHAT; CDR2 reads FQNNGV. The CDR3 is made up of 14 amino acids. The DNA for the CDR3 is TGTGCCAGCAGCAACTCAGGCCAACAAGAGACCCAGTACTTC. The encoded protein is CASSNSGQQETQYF.

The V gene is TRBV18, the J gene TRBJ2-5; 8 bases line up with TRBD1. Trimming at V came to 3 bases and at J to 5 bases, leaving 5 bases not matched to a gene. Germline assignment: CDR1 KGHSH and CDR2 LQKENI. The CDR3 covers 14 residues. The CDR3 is CASSPPTGVETQYF. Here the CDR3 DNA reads TGTGCCAGCTCACCCCCGACAGGGGTTGAGACCCAGTACTTC.

The CDR3 loop reads CASSPTGLQETQYF. The CDR3 DNA sequence: TGTGCCAGCAGTCCGACAGGGTTACAAGAGACCCAGTACTTC. This sequence joins TRBV28 and TRBJ2-5; 7 nucleotides align to TRBD1. CDR3 length: 14 residues. In germline, CDR1 is MDHEN, CDR2 SYDVKM. J gave up 2 bases and V 5 bases, and 5 bases lay outside the gene matches.

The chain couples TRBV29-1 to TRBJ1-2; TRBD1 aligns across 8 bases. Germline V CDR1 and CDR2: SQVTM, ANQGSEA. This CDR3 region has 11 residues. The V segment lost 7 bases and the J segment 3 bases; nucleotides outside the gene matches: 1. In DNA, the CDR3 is TGCAGCGCGGGACAGGACTATGGCTACACCTTC. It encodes CSAGQDYGYTF. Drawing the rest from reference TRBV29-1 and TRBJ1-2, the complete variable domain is SAVISQKPSRDICQRGTSLTIQCQVDSQVTMMFWYRQQPGQSLTLIATANQGSEATYESGFVIDKFPISRPNLTFSTLTVSNMSPEDSSIYLCSAGQDYGYTFGSGTRLTVV.

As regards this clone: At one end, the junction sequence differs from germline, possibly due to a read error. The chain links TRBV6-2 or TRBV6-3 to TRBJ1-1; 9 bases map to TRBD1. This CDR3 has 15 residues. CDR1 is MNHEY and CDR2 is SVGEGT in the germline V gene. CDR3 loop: CASSDSTGGNTEAFF. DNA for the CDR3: TGTGCCAGCAGTGACTCGACAGGGGGGAACACTGAAGCTTTCTTT.

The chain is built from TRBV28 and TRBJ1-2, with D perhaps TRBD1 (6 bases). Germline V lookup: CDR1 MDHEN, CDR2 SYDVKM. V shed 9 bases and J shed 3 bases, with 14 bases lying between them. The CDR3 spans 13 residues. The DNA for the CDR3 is TGTGCCAGTACAGGGCCGTCGGACTATGGCTACACCTTC. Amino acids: CASTGPSDYGYTF.

The DNA of the CDR3 is TGTGCCAGTAGTATAAGAGTCGTCGGACAGGGGTCCTCCCGTGAGCAGTTCTTC. Its translation is CASSIRVVGQGSSREQFF. V usage is TRBV19 and J usage is TRBJ2-1, with TRBD1 identical over 9 bases. Germline V CDR1 and CDR2: LNHDA, SQIVND (reference sequence). J gave up 9 bases and V 2 bases, and 17 bases lay outside the gene matches. This CDR3 has 18 residues.

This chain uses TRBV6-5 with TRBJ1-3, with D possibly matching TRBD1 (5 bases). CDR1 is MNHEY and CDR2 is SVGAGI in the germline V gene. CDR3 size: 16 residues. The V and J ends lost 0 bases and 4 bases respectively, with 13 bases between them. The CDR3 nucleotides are TGTGCCAGCAGTTACTCCCAGGGAAGTGGAGGAAACACCATATATTTT. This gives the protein CASSYSQGSGGNTIYF.

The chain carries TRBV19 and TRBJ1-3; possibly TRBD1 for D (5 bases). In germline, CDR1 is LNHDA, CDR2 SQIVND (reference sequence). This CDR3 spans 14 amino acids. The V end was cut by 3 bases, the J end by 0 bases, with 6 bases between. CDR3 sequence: CASSMGGSGNTIYF. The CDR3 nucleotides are TGTGCCAGTAGTATGGGGGGCTCTGGAAACACCATATATTTT. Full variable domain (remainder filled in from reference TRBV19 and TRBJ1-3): DGGITQSPKYLFRKEGQNVTLSCEQNLNHDAMYWYRQDPGQGLRLIYYSQIVNDFQKGDIAEGYSVSREKKESFPLTVTSAQKNPTAFYLCASSMGGSGNTIYFGEGSWLTVV.

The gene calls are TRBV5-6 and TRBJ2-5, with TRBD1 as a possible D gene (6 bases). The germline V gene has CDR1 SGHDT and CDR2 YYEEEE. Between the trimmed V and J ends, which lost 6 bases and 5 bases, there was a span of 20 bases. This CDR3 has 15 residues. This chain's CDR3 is CASTVRQAGAETQYF. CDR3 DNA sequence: TGTGCCAGCACCGTCCGACAGGCAGGGGCCGAGACCCAGTACTTC. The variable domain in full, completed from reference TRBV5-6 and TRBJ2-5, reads DAGVTQSPTHLIKTRGQQVTLRCSPKSGHDTVSWYQQALGQGPQFIFQYYEEEERQRGNFPDRFSGHQFPNYSSELNVNALLLGDSALYLCASTVRQAGAETQYFGPGTRLLVL.

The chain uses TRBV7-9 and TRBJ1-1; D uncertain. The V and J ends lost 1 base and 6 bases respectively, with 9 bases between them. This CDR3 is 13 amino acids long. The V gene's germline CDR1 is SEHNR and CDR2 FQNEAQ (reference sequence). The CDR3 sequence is CASSLEAGAEAFF. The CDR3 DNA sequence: TGTGCCAGCAGCTTAGAGGCGGGTGCTGAAGCTTTCTTT.

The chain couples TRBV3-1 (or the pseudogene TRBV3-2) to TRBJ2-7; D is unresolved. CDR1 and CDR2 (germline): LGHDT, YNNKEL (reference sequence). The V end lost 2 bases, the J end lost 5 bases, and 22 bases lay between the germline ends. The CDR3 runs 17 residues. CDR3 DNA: TGTGCCAGCAGCCAACCCAGTGGTCGACCAGGTTCCCACGAGCAGTACTTC. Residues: CASSQPSGRPGSHEQYF.

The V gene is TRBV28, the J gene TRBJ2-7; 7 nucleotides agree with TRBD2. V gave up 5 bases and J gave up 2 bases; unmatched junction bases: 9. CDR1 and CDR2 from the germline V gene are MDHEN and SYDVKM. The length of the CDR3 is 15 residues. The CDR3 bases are TGTGCCAGCAGTGCGACTAGCTGGTGGCCCTACGAGCAGTACTTC. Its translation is CASSATSWWPYEQYF.